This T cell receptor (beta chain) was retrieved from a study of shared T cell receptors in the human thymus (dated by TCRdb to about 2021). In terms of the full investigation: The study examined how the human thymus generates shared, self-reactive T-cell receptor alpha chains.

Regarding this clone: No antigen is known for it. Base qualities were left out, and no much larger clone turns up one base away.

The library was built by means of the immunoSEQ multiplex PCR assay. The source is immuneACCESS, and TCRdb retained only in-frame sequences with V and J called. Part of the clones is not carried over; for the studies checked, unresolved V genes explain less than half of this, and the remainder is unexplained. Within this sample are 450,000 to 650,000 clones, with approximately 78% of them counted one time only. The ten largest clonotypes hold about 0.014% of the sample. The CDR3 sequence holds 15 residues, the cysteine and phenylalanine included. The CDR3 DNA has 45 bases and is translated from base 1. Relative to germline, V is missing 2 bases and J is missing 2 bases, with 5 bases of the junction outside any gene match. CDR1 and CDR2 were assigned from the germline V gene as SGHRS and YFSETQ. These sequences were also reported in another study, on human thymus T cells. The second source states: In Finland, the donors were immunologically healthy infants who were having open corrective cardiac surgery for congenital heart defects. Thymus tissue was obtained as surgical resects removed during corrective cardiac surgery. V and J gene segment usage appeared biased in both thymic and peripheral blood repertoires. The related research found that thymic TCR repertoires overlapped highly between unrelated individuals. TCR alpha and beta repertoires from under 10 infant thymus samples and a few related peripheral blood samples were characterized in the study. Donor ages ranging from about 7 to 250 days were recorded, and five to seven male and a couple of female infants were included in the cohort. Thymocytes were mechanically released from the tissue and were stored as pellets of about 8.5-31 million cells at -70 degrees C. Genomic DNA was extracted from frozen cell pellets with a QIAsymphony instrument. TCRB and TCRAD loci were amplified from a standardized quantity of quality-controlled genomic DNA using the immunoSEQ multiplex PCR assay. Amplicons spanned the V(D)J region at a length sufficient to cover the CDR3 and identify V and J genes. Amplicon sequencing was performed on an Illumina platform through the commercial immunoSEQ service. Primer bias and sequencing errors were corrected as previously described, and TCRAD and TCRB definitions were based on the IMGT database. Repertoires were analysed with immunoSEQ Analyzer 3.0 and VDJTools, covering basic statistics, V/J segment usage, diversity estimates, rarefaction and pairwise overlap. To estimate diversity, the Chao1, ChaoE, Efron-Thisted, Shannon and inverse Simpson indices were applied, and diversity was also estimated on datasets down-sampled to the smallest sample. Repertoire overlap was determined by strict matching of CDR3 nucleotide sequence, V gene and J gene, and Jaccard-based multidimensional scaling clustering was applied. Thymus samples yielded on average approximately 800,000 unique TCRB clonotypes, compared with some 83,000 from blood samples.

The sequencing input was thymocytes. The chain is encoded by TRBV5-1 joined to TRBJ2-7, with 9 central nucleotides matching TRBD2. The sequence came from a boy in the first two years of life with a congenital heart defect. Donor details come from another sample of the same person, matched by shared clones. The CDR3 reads CASSFQRGRAYEQYF. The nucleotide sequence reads TGCGCCAGCAGCTTCCAACGCGGGAGGGCCTACGAGCAGTACTTC.